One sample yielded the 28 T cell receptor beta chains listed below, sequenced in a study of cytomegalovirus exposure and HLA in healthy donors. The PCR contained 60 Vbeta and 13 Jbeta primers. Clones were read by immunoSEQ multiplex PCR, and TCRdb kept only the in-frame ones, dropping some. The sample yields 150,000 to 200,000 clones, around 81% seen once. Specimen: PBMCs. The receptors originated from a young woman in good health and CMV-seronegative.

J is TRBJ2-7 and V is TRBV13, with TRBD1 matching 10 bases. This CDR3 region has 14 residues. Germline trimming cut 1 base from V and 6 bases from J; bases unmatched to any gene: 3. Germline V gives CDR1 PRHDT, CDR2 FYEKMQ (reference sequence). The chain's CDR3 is CASSLDGTGVEQYF. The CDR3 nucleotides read TGTGCCAGCAGCTTAGACGGGACAGGGGTCGAGCAGTACTTC.

CDR3 in amino acids: CAWGRRGAGELFF. In DNA, the CDR3 is TGTGCCTGGGGCCGTCGGGGGGCCGGGGAGCTGTTTTTT. The V gene is TRBV30, the J gene TRBJ2-2; 7 bases line up with TRBD2. The CDR3 loop spans 13 amino acids. In germline, CDR1 is GTSNPN, CDR2 SVGIG (reference sequence). The trim removed 5 bases at V and 6 bases at J, leaving 6 bases unmatched. Full variable domain (rest looked up from reference TRBV30 and TRBJ2-2): SQTIHQWPATLVQPVGSPLSLECTVEGTSNPNLYWYRQAAGRGLQLLFYSVGIGQISSEVPQNLSASRPQDRQFILSSKKLLLSDSGFYLCAWGRRGAGELFFGEGSRLTVL.

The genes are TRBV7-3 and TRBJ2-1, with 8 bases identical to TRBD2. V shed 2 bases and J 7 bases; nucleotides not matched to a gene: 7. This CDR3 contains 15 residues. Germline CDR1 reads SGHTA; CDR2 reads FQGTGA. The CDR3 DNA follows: TGTGCCAGCAGCTTAGACAGCGGGAGTTATAATGAGCAGTTCTTC. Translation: CASSLDSGSYNEQFF.

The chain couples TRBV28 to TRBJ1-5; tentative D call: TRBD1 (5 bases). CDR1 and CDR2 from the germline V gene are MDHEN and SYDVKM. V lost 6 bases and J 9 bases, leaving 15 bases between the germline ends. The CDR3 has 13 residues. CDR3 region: CASRGGGVRPQHF. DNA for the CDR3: TGTGCCAGCAGGGGGGGAGGGGTGCGGCCCCAGCATTTT. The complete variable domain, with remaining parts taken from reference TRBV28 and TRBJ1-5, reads DVKVTQSSRYLVKRTGEKVFLECVQDMDHENMFWYRQDPGLGLRLIYFSYDVKMKEKGDIPEGYSVSREKKERFSLILESASTNQTSMYLCASRGGGVRPQHFGDGTRLSIL.

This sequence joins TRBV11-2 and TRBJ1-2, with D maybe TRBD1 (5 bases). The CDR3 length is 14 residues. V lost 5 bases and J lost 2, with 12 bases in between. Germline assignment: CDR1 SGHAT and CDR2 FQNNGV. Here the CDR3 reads CASSPNTGNYGYTF. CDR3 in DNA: TGTGCCAGCAGCCCGAATACAGGAAACTATGGCTACACCTTC.

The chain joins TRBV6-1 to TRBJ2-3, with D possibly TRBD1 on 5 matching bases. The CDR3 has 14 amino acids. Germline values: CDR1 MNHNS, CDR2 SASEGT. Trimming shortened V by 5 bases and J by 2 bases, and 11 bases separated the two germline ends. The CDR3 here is CASSFRQHTDTQYF. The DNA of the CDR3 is TGTGCCAGCAGTTTCCGACAGCACACAGATACGCAGTATTTT.

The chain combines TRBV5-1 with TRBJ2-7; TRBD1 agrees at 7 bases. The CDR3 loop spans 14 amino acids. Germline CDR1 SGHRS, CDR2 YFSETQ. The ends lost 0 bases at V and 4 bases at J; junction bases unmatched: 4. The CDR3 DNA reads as TGCGCCAGCAGCTTGGCGGGACAGCAATACGAGCAGTACTTC. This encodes CASSLAGQQYEQYF. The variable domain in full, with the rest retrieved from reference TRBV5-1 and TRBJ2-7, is KAGVTQTPRYLIKTRGQQVTLSCSPISGHRSVSWYQQTPGQGLQFLFEYFSETQRNKGNFPGRFSGRQFSNSRSEMNVSTLELGDSALYLCASSLAGQQYEQYFGPGTRLTVT.

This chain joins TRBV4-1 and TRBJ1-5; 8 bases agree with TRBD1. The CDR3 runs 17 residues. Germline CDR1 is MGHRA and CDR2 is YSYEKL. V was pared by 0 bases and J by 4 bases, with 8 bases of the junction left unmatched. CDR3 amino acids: CASSQDVSRGLNQPQHF. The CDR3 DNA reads TGCGCCAGCAGCCAAGATGTATCCAGGGGGCTTAATCAGCCCCAGCATTTT.

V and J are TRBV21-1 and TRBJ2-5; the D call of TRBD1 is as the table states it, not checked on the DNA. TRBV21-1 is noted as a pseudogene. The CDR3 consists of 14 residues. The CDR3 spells CASSKAPGGETQYF. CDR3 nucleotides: TGTGCCAGCAGCAAAGCGCCAGGGGGAGAGACCCAGTACTTC.

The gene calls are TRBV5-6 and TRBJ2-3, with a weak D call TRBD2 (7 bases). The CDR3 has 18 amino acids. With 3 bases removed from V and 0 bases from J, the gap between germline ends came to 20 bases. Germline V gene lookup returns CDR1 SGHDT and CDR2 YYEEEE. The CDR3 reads CASSWGGVRGGSTDTQYF. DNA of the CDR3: TGTGCCAGCAGCTGGGGGGGCGTCCGGGGAGGTAGCACAGATACGCAGTATTTT.

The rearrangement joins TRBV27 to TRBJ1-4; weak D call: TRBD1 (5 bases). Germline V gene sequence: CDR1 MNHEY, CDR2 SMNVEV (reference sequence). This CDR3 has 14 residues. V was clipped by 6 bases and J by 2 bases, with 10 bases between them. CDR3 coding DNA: TGTGCCAGCAGGGGGGGATTGACTAATGAAAAACTGTTTTTT. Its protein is CASRGGLTNEKLFF.

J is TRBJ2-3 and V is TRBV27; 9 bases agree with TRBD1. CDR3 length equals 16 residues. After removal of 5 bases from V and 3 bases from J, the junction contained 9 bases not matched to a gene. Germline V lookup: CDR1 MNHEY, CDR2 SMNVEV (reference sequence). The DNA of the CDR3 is TGTGCCAGCAGTCAACCCGGGACAGGGAAAACAGATACGCAGTATTTT. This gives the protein CASSQPGTGKTDTQYF.

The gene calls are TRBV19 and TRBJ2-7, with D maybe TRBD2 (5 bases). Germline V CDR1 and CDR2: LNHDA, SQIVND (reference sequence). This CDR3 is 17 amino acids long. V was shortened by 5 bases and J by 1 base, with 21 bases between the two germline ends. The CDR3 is CASSPRGSQTSSYEQYF. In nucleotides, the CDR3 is TGTGCCAGTAGTCCCCGTGGGAGCCAGACCTCATCCTACGAGCAGTACTTC.

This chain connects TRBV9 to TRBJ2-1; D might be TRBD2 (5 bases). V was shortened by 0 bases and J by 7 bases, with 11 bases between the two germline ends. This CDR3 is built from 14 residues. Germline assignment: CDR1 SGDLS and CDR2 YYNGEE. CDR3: CASSVGGSMNEQFF. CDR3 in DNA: TGTGCCAGCAGCGTAGGTGGGAGCATGAATGAGCAGTTCTTC.

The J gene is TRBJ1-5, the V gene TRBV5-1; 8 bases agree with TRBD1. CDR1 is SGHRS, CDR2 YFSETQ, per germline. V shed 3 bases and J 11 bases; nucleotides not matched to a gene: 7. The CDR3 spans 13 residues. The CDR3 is CASSSGQGMAQHF. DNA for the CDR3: TGCGCCAGCAGCTCCGGACAGGGTATGGCCCAGCATTTT.

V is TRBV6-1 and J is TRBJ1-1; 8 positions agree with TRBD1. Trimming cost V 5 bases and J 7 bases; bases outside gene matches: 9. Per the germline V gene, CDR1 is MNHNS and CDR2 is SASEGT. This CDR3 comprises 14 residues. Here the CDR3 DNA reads TGTGCCAGCAGTCGGACAGGGATGGAGGGTGAAGCTTTCTTT. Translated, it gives CASSRTGMEGEAFF.

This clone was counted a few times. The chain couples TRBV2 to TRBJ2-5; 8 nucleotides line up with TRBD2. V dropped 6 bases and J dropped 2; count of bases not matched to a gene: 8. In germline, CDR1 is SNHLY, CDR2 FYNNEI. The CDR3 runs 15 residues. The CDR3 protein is CASSVERGRQETQYF. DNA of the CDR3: TGTGCCAGCAGCGTTGAGCGGGGGCGGCAAGAGACCCAGTACTTC. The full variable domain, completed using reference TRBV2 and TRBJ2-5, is EPEVTQTPSHQVTQMGQEVILRCVPISNHLYFYWYRQILGQKVEFLVSFYNNEISEKSEIFDDQFSVERPDGSNFTLKIRSTKLEDSAMYFCASSVERGRQETQYFGPGTRLLVL.

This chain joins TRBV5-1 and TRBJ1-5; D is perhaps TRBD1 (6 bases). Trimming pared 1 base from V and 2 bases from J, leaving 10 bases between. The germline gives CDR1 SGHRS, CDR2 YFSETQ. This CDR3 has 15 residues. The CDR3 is CASSLTGTGNQPQHF. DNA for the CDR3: TGCGCCAGCAGCTTGACAGGGACGGGCAATCAGCCCCAGCATTTT.

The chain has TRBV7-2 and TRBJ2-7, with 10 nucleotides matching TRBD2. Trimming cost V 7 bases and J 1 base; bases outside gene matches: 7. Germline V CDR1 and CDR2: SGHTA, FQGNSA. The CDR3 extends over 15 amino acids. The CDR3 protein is CASTPRAGGSYEQYF. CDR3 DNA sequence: TGTGCCAGCACTCCAAGAGCGGGAGGGTCCTACGAGCAGTACTTC.

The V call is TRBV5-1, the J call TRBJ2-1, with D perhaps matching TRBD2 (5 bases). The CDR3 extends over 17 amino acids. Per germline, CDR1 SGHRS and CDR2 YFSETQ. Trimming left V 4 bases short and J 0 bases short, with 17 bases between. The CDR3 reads CASSPILGSSSYNEQFF. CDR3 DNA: TGCGCCAGCAGCCCAATTCTAGGGAGTAGCTCCTACAATGAGCAGTTCTTC. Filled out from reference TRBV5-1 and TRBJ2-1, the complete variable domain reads KAGVTQTPRYLIKTRGQQVTLSCSPISGHRSVSWYQQTPGQGLQFLFEYFSETQRNKGNFPGRFSGRQFSNSRSEMNVSTLELGDSALYLCASSPILGSSSYNEQFFGPGTRLTVL.

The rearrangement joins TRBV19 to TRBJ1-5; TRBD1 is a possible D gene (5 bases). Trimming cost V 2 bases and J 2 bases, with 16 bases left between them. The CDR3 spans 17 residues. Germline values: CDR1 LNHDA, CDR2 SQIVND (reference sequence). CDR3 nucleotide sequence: TGTGCCAGTAGTATATCTAGCCTGGGGGGTGGCAATCAGCCCCAGCATTTT. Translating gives CASSISSLGGGNQPQHF. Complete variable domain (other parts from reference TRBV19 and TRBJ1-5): DGGITQSPKYLFRKEGQNVTLSCEQNLNHDAMYWYRQDPGQGLRLIYYSQIVNDFQKGDIAEGYSVSREKKESFPLTVTSAQKNPTAFYLCASSISSLGGGNQPQHFGDGTRLSIL.

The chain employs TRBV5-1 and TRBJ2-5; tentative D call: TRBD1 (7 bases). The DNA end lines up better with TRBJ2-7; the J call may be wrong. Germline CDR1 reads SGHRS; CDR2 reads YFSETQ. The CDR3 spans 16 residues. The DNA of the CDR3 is TGCGCCAGCAGCCGTCAGGGGGGCGGAAGCTCCTACGAGCAGTACTTC. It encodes CASSRQGGGSSYEQYF.

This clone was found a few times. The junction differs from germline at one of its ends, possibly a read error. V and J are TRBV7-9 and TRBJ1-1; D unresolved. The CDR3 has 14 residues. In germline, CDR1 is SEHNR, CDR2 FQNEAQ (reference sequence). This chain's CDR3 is CSSSLGFVNTEAFF. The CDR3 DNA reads TGTTCCAGCAGCTTAGGTTTCGTGAACACTGAAGCTTTCTTT.

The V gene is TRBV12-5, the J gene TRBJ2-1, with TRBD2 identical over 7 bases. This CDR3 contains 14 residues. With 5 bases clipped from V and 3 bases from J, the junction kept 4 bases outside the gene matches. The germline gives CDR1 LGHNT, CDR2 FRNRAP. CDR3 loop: CASGLGLDYNEQFF. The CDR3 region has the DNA TGTGCTAGTGGTCTAGGACTAGACTACAATGAGCAGTTCTTC. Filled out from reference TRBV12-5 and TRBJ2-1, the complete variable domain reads DARVTQTPRHKVTEMGQEVTMRCQPILGHNTVFWYRQTMMQGLELLAYFRNRAPLDDSGMPKDRFSAEMPDATLATLKIQPSEPRDSAVYFCASGLGLDYNEQFFGPGTRLTVL.

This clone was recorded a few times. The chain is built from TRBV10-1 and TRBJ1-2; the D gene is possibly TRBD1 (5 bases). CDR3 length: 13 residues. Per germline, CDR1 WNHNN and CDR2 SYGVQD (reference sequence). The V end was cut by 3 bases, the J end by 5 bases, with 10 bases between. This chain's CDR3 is CASSDRVGYGYTF. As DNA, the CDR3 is TGCGCCAGCAGTGACAGGGTCGGGTATGGCTACACCTTC.

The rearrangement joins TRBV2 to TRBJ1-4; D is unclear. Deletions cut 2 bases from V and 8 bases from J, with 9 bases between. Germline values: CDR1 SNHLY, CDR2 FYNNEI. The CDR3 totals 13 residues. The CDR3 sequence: CASSEQRWEKLFF. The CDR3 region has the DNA TGTGCCAGCAGTGAACAGCGTTGGGAAAAACTGTTTTTT.

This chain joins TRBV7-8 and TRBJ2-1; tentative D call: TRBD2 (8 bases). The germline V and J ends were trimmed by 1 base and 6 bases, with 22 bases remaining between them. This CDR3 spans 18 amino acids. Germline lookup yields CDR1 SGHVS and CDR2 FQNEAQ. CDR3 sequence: CASSLGTPGGLDFNEQFF. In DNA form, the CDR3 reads TGTGCCAGCAGCTTAGGAACCCCAGGGGGACTAGATTTCAATGAGCAGTTCTTC.

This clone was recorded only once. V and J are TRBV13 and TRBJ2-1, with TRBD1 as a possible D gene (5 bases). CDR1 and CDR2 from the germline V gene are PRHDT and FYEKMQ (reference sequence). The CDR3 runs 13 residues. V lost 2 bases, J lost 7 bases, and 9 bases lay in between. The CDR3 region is CASSLIPGNEQFF. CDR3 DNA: TGTGCCAGCAGCTTAATCCCAGGGAATGAGCAGTTCTTC.